This T cell receptor beta chain comes out of a study of quantifying T cell responses using KT2 cells. The overall study: Reverse transcription used primers in the TCR alpha and beta constant regions. General study points: KT2 sequence counts showed saturation when very many KT2 cells were spiked in.

This clonotype was observed a few times. Its antigen is not identified. An oligo carrying a UMI was ligated to the cDNA 3' end. An equimolar mix of RC1.1 and RC1.2 primed the beta chain across TRBC1 and TRBC2. Starting with the second PCR, alpha and beta TCR chains went through separate processing. Using its own MiXCR run on the UMI-ligation and nested PCR reads, TCRdb lists one record per CDR3 protein. The table lists around 56,000 distinct CDR3 sequences, 10% to 15% of them singletons, with roughly 9.9% in the top ten. The sample is PBMC spiked with counted cells of clone KT2. A range of KT2-to-PBMC ratios was made using fixed PBMC numbers. The V segment lost 1 base and the J segment 7 bases; nucleotides outside the gene matches: 5. CDR3 length: 16 residues. Germline-derived CDR1 and CDR2 are SGHTA and FQGNSA.

Input material: PBMCs spiked with cells of the T cell clone KT2. The TCR was taken from a human donor. This chain connects TRBV7-2 to TRBJ1-6; TRBD1 matches at 9 bases. The CDR3: CASSLVGQGRNSPLHF. DNA of the CDR3: TGTGCCAGCAGCTTAGTCGGACAGGGGAGGAATTCACCCCTCCACTTT.